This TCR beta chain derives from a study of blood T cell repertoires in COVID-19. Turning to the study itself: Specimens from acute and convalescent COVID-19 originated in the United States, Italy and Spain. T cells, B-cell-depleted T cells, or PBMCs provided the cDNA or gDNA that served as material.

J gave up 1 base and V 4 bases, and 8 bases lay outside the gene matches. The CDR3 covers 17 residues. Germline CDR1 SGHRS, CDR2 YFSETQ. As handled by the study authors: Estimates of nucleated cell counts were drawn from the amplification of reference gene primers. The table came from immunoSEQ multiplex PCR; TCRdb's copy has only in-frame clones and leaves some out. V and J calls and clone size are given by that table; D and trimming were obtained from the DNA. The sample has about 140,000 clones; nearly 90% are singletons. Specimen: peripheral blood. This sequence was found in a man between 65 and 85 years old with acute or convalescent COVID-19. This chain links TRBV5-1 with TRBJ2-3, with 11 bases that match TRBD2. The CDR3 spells CASSTRTSGWGTDTQYF. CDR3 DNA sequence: TGCGCCAGCAGCACCCGGACTAGCGGGTGGGGCACAGATACGCAGTATTTT.